This T cell receptor (beta chain) was identified during a study of response to subunit inactivated influenza vaccine. Per germline, CDR1 SGDLS and CDR2 YYNGEE. Between the trimmed V and J ends, which lost 2 bases and 5 bases, there was a span of 11 bases. The CDR3 contains 13 residues. There are a few counts of this clonotype. TCRdb ran MiXCR on the RT-PCR reads and lists one entry per CDR3 protein. The profile shows about 800,000 distinct CDR3 sequences, roughly 20% of them singletons. The chain links TRBV9 to TRBJ2-7; D not resolved. This receptor was obtained from a middle-aged man who received an inactivated influenza vaccine. Sequenced material: PBMCs from blood, taken 4 to 6 days after vaccination. The CDR3 nucleotides read TGTGCCAGCAGCGTGAGCCCCATGCACGAGCAGTACTTC. Translating it yields CASSVSPMHEQYF.